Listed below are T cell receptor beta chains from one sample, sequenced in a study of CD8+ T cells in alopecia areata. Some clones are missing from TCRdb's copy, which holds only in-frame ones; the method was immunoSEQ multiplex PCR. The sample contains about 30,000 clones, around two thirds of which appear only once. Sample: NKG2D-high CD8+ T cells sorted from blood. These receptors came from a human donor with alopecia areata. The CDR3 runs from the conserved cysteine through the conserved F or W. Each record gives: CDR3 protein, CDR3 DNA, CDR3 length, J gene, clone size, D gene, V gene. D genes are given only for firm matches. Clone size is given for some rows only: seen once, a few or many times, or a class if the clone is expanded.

CDR3 protein: CASSFGTAAPGELFF
CDR3 DNA: TGTGCCAGCAGTTTTGGGACTGCCGCACCCGGGGAGCTGTTTTTT
CDR3 length: 15
J gene: TRBJ2-2
clone size: -
D gene: -
V gene: TRBV28

CDR3 protein: CASSLSGNLNSPLHF
CDR3 DNA: TGTGCCAGCAGTTTAAGCGGGAACCTGAATTCACCCCTCCACTTT
CDR3 length: 15
J gene: TRBJ1-6
clone size: -
D gene: -
V gene: TRBV27

CDR3 protein: CASSEDSYSYEQYF
CDR3 DNA: TGTGCCAGCAGTGAAGACAGTTACTCCTACGAGCAGTACTTC
CDR3 length: 14
J gene: TRBJ2-7
clone size: -
D gene: -
V gene: TRBV2

CDR3 protein: CASSPDRGFYEQYF
CDR3 DNA: TGTGCCAGCAGTCCCGACAGGGGTTTCTACGAGCAGTACTTC
CDR3 length: 14
J gene: TRBJ2-7
clone size: -
D gene: TRBD1
V gene: TRBV6-5

CDR3 protein: CASSLSLGPTQYF
CDR3 DNA: TGTGCCAGCAGCTTATCCCTGGGGCCGACCCAGTACTTC
CDR3 length: 13
J gene: TRBJ2-5
clone size: -
D gene: -
V gene: TRBV7-8

CDR3 protein: CASSPIVTLTEQFF
CDR3 DNA: TGTGCCAGCAGTCCAATTGTCACCTTGACTGAGCAGTTCTTC
CDR3 length: 14
J gene: TRBJ2-1
clone size: once
D gene: -
V gene: TRBV27

CDR3 protein: CASSPQGDYNEQFF
CDR3 DNA: TGTGCCAGCAGTCCCCAGGGCGATTACAATGAGCAGTTCTTC
CDR3 length: 14
J gene: TRBJ2-1
clone size: once
D gene: -
V gene: TRBV27

CDR3 protein: CASSSTTGQETQYF
CDR3 DNA: TGTGCCAGCAGCTCGACGACAGGGCAAGAGACCCAGTACTTC
CDR3 length: 14
J gene: TRBJ2-5
clone size: -
D gene: TRBD1
V gene: TRBV7-2

CDR3 protein: CASSLLATSGMDEQYF
CDR3 DNA: TGTGCCAGCAGTTTATTAGCGACTAGCGGGATGGACGAGCAGTACTTC
CDR3 length: 16
J gene: TRBJ2-7
clone size: -
D gene: TRBD2
V gene: TRBV27

CDR3 protein: CASSPSQGGDYNEQFF
CDR3 DNA: TGTGCCAGCAGCCCCAGTCAGGGAGGCGACTACAATGAGCAGTTCTTC
CDR3 length: 16
J gene: TRBJ2-1
clone size: -
D gene: -
V gene: TRBV7-9

CDR3 protein: CSVETGQEGYEQYF
CDR3 DNA: TGCAGCGTTGAAACGGGACAGGAAGGCTACGAGCAGTACTTC
CDR3 length: 14
J gene: TRBJ2-7
clone size: -
D gene: TRBD1
V gene: TRBV29-1

CDR3 protein: CASSLQARNEQFF
CDR3 DNA: TGTGCCAGCAGTCTCCAGGCCAGGAATGAGCAGTTCTTC
CDR3 length: 13
J gene: TRBJ2-1
clone size: -
D gene: -
V gene: TRBV28

CDR3 protein: CASSYRGQGQAGELFF
CDR3 DNA: TGTGCCAGCAGCTACCGAGGACAGGGGCAGGCCGGGGAGCTGTTTTTT
CDR3 length: 16
J gene: TRBJ2-2
clone size: -
D gene: TRBD1
V gene: TRBV11-2

CDR3 protein: CASSQAGVLYNEQFF
CDR3 DNA: TGCGCCAGCAGCCAAGCGGGGGTATTATACAATGAGCAGTTCTTC
CDR3 length: 15
J gene: TRBJ2-1
clone size: -
D gene: -
V gene: TRBV4-3

CDR3 protein: CASSFGGAGSGANVLTF
CDR3 DNA: TGCGCCAGCAGCTTTGGAGGGGCAGGCTCTGGGGCCAACGTCCTGACTTTC
CDR3 length: 17
J gene: TRBJ2-6
clone size: -
D gene: -
V gene: TRBV5-1

CDR3 protein: CASSFGDRGLGNQPQHF
CDR3 DNA: TGTGCCAGCAGTTTCGGGGACAGGGGGCTTGGCAATCAGCCCCAGCATTTT
CDR3 length: 17
J gene: TRBJ1-5
clone size: -
D gene: TRBD1
V gene: TRBV28

CDR3 protein: CASRWGPESTEAFF
CDR3 DNA: TGCGCCAGCAGATGGGGACCGGAGAGCACTGAAGCTTTCTTT
CDR3 length: 14
J gene: TRBJ1-1
clone size: few
D gene: -
V gene: TRBV4-1

CDR3 protein: CASSYGWDRFDEQYF
CDR3 DNA: TGTGCCAGCAGTTACGGTTGGGACAGATTCGACGAGCAGTACTTC
CDR3 length: 15
J gene: TRBJ2-7
clone size: -
D gene: TRBD1
V gene: TRBV6-5

CDR3 protein: CATSGPNTDTQYF
CDR3 DNA: TGTGCCACCTCGGGTCCGAACACAGATACGCAGTATTTT
CDR3 length: 13
J gene: TRBJ2-3
clone size: -
D gene: -
V gene: TRBV7-2

CDR3 protein: CASSIGLAGPSSYEQYF
CDR3 DNA: TGTGCCAGTAGTATAGGCCTAGCGGGACCAAGCTCCTACGAGCAGTACTTC
CDR3 length: 17
J gene: TRBJ2-7
clone size: medium-sized
D gene: TRBD2
V gene: TRBV19

CDR3 protein: CASSLGSTENNEQFF
CDR3 DNA: TGTGCCAGCAGCTTAGGGTCAACAGAAAACAATGAGCAGTTCTTC
CDR3 length: 15
J gene: TRBJ2-1
clone size: -
D gene: -
V gene: TRBV7-9

CDR3 protein: CASSPGQETQYF
CDR3 DNA: TGTGCCAGCAGCCCCGGCCAAGAGACCCAGTACTTC
CDR3 length: 12
J gene: TRBJ2-5
clone size: -
D gene: -
V gene: TRBV7-9

CDR3 protein: CASSPAVSYEQYF
CDR3 DNA: TGTGCCAGCAGCCCCGCCGTCTCCTACGAGCAGTACTTC
CDR3 length: 13
J gene: TRBJ2-7
clone size: few
D gene: -
V gene: TRBV7-9

CDR3 protein: CSVQTTGPYGYTF
CDR3 DNA: TGCAGCGTCCAGACAACAGGGCCCTATGGCTACACCTTC
CDR3 length: 13
J gene: TRBJ1-2
clone size: -
D gene: -
V gene: TRBV29-1

CDR3 protein: CASSKGGPYEQYF
CDR3 DNA: TGTGCCAGCAGCAAGGGGGGCCCCTACGAGCAGTACTTC
CDR3 length: 13
J gene: TRBJ2-7
clone size: -
D gene: -
V gene: TRBV27

CDR3 protein: CASNLAGASNEQFF
CDR3 DNA: TGTGCCAGCAATTTAGCGGGAGCGAGCAATGAGCAGTTCTTC
CDR3 length: 14
J gene: TRBJ2-1
clone size: few
D gene: TRBD2
V gene: TRBV6-1

CDR3 protein: CASSLRGGYEQFF
CDR3 DNA: TGTGCCAGCAGTTTAAGAGGGGGCTATGAGCAGTTCTTC
CDR3 length: 13
J gene: TRBJ2-1
clone size: -
D gene: TRBD1
V gene: TRBV27

CDR3 protein: CASSFQGAETQYF
CDR3 DNA: TGTGCCAGCAGTTTCCAGGGAGCAGAGACCCAGTACTTC
CDR3 length: 13
J gene: TRBJ2-5
clone size: -
D gene: -
V gene: TRBV27

CDR3 protein: CASSQDSGLTLANVLTF
CDR3 DNA: TGTGCCAGCAGCCAAGATTCAGGGTTGACGCTAGCCAACGTCCTGACTTTC
CDR3 length: 17
J gene: TRBJ2-6
clone size: few
D gene: -
V gene: TRBV14

CDR3 protein: CASSLISLWRDTDTQYF
CDR3 DNA: TGTGCCAGCAGTTTAATAAGTTTATGGCGGGACACAGATACGCAGTATTTT
CDR3 length: 17
J gene: TRBJ2-3
clone size: -
D gene: -
V gene: TRBV28

CDR3 protein: CATSRAREETQYF
CDR3 DNA: TGTGCCACCAGCAGAGCCAGGGAAGAGACCCAGTACTTC
CDR3 length: 13
J gene: TRBJ2-5
clone size: few
D gene: -
V gene: TRBV15

CDR3 protein: CASSEFILAGGETQYF
CDR3 DNA: TGCGCCAGCAGTGAGTTCATACTAGCGGGAGGAGAGACCCAGTACTTC
CDR3 length: 16
J gene: TRBJ2-5
clone size: -
D gene: TRBD2
V gene: TRBV10-2

CDR3 protein: CASSVDGTSGTGLYNSPLHF
CDR3 DNA: TGTGCCAGCAGCGTAGATGGAACTAGTGGTACAGGGCTATACAATTCACCCCTCCACTTT
CDR3 length: 20
J gene: TRBJ1-6
clone size: -
D gene: -
V gene: TRBV9

CDR3 protein: CASGLDLIYEQYF
CDR3 DNA: TGTGCTAGTGGTTTGGACTTAATCTACGAGCAGTACTTC
CDR3 length: 13
J gene: TRBJ2-7
clone size: -
D gene: -
V gene: TRBV12-5

CDR3 protein: CASSFSPNTIEQYF
CDR3 DNA: TGTGCCAGCAGCTTCTCGCCCAACACTATCGAGCAGTACTTC
CDR3 length: 14
J gene: TRBJ2-7
clone size: few
D gene: -
V gene: TRBV5-4

CDR3 protein: CASGAGQATEAFF
CDR3 DNA: TGTGCTAGTGGCGCGGGACAAGCGACTGAAGCTTTCTTT
CDR3 length: 13
J gene: TRBJ1-1
clone size: -
D gene: -
V gene: TRBV12-5

CDR3 protein: CASSQSWTGDGYTF
CDR3 DNA: TGTGCCAGCAGTCAATCATGGACAGGGGATGGCTACACCTTC
CDR3 length: 14
J gene: TRBJ1-2
clone size: -
D gene: TRBD1
V gene: TRBV27